These T cell receptor beta chains were read from a single sample in a study of blood T cell repertoires in COVID-19. TCRdb's copy holds only in-frame clones and misses some; the assay was immunoSEQ multiplex PCR. The sample comprises approximately 450,000 clones, roughly 85% of which are singletons, and approximately 2% rests with the top ten. Specimen: PBMCs or T cells enriched from blood (not recorded which). These receptors came from a woman aged 18-30 years with acute COVID-19. Each CDR3 is given with its conserved first and last residue. The D gene is left open where the match is weak. A row's size may be missing; if present it is once, few, many or a size class.

D	J	size	V	CDR3	DNA
TRBD1	TRBJ1-2	.	TRBV9	CASSVEQGDYGYTF	TGTGCCAGCAGCGTAGAGCAGGGGGACTATGGCTACACCTTC
TRBD1	TRBJ1-4	.	TRBV7-7	CASSLGQGASEKLFF	TGTGCTAGCAGCTTAGGACAGGGGGCGAGTGAAAAACTGTTTTTT
.	TRBJ2-1	once	TRBV10-3	CAISESIGTLPNEQFF	TGTGCCATCAGTGAGTCGATAGGGACTCTCCCCAATGAGCAGTTCTTC
.	TRBJ1-4	.	TRBV5-6	CASSLGRAGEKLFF	TGTGCCAGCAGCTTGGGACGGGCGGGTGAAAAACTGTTTTTT
.	TRBJ1-4	.	TRBV30	CAWSVQVTNEKLFF	TGTGCCTGGAGTGTACAGGTGACTAATGAAAAACTGTTTTTT
.	TRBJ2-3	.	TRBV6-5	CASRDRDSNTQYF	TGTGCCAGCAGAGACCGGGACTCAAATACGCAGTATTTT
TRBD2	TRBJ2-3	once	TRBV7-8	CASSLRLAGGGDTQYF	TGTGCCAGCAGCTTGCGACTAGCGGGGGGCGGGGATACGCAGTATTTT
TRBD1	TRBJ2-6	.	TRBV4-1	CASSQGQALSGANVLTF	TGCGCCAGCAGCCAGGGACAGGCCCTCTCTGGGGCCAACGTCCTGACTTTC
.	TRBJ1-4	.	TRBV4-1	CASSSAGANEKLFF	TGCGCCAGCAGCTCAGCAGGGGCTAATGAAAAACTGTTTTTT
.	TRBJ2-3	once	TRBV25-1	CASSRAGEGDTQYF	TGTGCCAGCAGTAGGGCAGGGGAGGGAGATACGCAGTATTTT
TRBD1	TRBJ1-1	.	TRBV7-6	CASSFPGQGPMNTEAFF	TGTGCCAGCAGCTTCCCGGGACAGGGGCCCATGAACACTGAAGCTTTCTTT
.	TRBJ1-5	.	TRBV2	CASTTGTIDQPQHF	TGTGCCAGCACCACCGGGACAATCGATCAGCCCCAGCATTTT
TRBD1	TRBJ1-4	.	TRBV27	CASSPGQGYEKLFF	TGTGCCAGCAGTCCGGGACAGGGGTATGAAAAACTGTTTTTT
.	TRBJ1-3	.	TRBV23-1	CASSLSETSGNTIYF	TGCGCCAGCAGTCTGTCAGAAACATCTGGAAACACCATATATTTT
.	TRBJ1-5	.	TRBV7-9	CASSRDSYGNQPQHF	TGTGCCAGCAGCCGCGACAGTTATGGGAATCAGCCCCAGCATTTT
.	TRBJ1-2	.	TRBV3-1/TRBV3-2	CASSQVVQNYGYTF	TGTGCCAGCAGCCAAGTAGTACAGAACTATGGCTACACCTTC
TRBD1	TRBJ2-7	.	TRBV5-4	CASRTRDRGDEQYF	TGTGCCAGCAGGACCCGGGACAGGGGAGACGAGCAGTACTTC
.	TRBJ1-2	.	TRBV4-2	CASSQEEGVGYTF	TGTGCCAGCAGCCAAGAGGAGGGAGTCGGCTACACCTTC